This T cell receptor (beta chain) comes out of a study of early T cells in non-severe SARS-CoV-2 infection. On the study more broadly: The sequenced material was bulk RNA from unsorted whole blood, and its chains were unpaired.

cDNA molecules, individually, were tagged with unique molecular identifiers. One entry per CDR3 protein results from TCRdb running MiXCR on the 5' RACE reads. The table shows some 23,000 distinct CDR3 sequences, with roughly 4.8% occurring only once. V was shortened by 4 bases and J by 2 bases, with 9 bases between the two germline ends. This CDR3 has 13 amino acids. Germline V gives CDR1 SNHLY, CDR2 FYNNEI. Points on this clonotype: Its antigen is as yet unknown.

Findings and caveats of the study: Matching results from VDJdb favored anti-spike CD8 responses, leaving private and CD4 specificities undetected.

Sequenced input: whole blood. J is TRBJ2-7 and V is TRBV2; D remains unclear. The sequence derives from an adult who was a healthcare worker with PCR-confirmed SARS-CoV-2 infection or an uninfected control (not recorded which). CDR3 bases: TGTGCCAGCAGTGGGGTGACAACCTACGAGCAGTACTTC. This sequence encodes CASSGVTTYEQYF.